Below are 20 T cell receptor beta chains sequenced from a single sample in a study of blood T cells in healthy people across ages. For the second PCR, which ran for about 6 to 12 cycles, a sample-barcoded 5' primer and a J-beta primer mix were used. Each CDR3 protein gets one entry after TCRdb re-called the 5' RACE reads with MiXCR. The data contain about 780,000 distinct CDR3 sequences, about 59% of them singletons. The sequenced sample was blood. The receptors originated from a man younger than 45 in good health.

This CDR3 reads CASSVLEGMNSPLHF. In DNA, the CDR3 is TGTGCCAGCAGCGTATTGGAGGGGATGAATTCACCCCTCCACTTT. The chain employs TRBV9 and TRBJ1-6, with D perhaps TRBD1 (5 bases). This CDR3 is built from 15 residues. Germline CDR1 and CDR2: SGDLS and YYNGEE. Trimming removed 1 base at V and 7 bases at J, with 12 bases between.

The count of this clonotype is one. The rearrangement uses TRBV6-6 and TRBJ1-2; D ambiguous. The V end lost 3 bases, the J end lost 5 bases, and 4 bases lay between the germline ends. Germline V gene data show CDR1 as MNHNY and CDR2 as SVGAGI (reference sequence). The CDR3 runs 11 residues. Written as DNA, the CDR3 is TGTGCCAGCAGTTATAAGTATGGCTACACCTTC. Amino acid sequence: CASSYKYGYTF.

The chain links TRBV6-1 to TRBJ2-3; unclear D gene. The CDR3 has 14 amino acids. V lost 3 bases and J lost 4, with 11 bases in between. Germline-derived CDR1 and CDR2 are MNHNS and SASEGT. The DNA of the CDR3 is TGTGCCAGCAGTGAGGTACTGAACCCAGATACGCAGTATTTT. Residues: CASSEVLNPDTQYF.

The J gene is TRBJ2-2, the V gene TRBV6-2 or TRBV6-3; D remains unclear. V was pared by 1 base and J by 1 base, with 4 bases between. The CDR3 totals 14 residues. Germline V gene lookup returns CDR1 MNHEY and CDR2 SVGEGT. The DNA for the CDR3 is TGTGCCAGCAGTTACTACAGGAACACCGGGGAGCTGTTTTTT. Translated, it gives CASSYYRNTGELFF.

This clonotype came up many times. The chain employs TRBV5-1 and TRBJ1-1, with TRBD1 matching over 11 bases. The V segment lost 4 bases and the J segment 4 bases; nucleotides outside the gene matches: 6. The CDR3 sequence is 15 residues long. Per germline, CDR1 SGHRS and CDR2 YFSETQ. The CDR3 coding sequence is TGCGCCAGCAGCACGGGACAGGGGGTGACCACTGAAGCTTTCTTT. As protein: CASSTGQGVTTEAFF. The full variable domain, with the rest looked up from reference TRBV5-1 and TRBJ1-1, is KAGVTQTPRYLIKTRGQQVTLSCSPISGHRSVSWYQQTPGQGLQFLFEYFSETQRNKGNFPGRFSGRQFSNSRSEMNVSTLELGDSALYLCASSTGQGVTTEAFFGQGTRLTVV.

V gene TRBV4-1 combines with J gene TRBJ1-1, with D possibly TRBD1 on 5 matching bases. CDR1 and CDR2 from the germline V gene are MGHRA and YSYEKL. The length of the CDR3 is 11 residues. The germline V and J ends were trimmed by 7 bases and 8 bases, with 11 bases remaining between them. The CDR3 sequence is CASIGTVEAFF. CDR3 DNA: TGCGCCAGCATCGGGACCGTGGAAGCTTTCTTT.

The chain carries TRBV7-2 and TRBJ2-1; D could derive from TRBD1 or TRBD2 (5 bases each). The germline CDR1 and CDR2 sequences are SGHTA and FQGNSA. The germline V and J ends were trimmed by 4 bases and 13 bases, with 17 bases remaining between them. The CDR3 is made up of 13 amino acids. Here the CDR3 DNA reads TGTGCCAGCAGCTACTCTCTGGGGGAGACCCAGTTCTTC. It is translated as CASSYSLGETQFF.

The J gene is TRBJ2-1, the V gene TRBV12-3 or TRBV12-4; no clear D. The length of the CDR3 is 15 residues. V was shortened by 5 bases and J by 4 bases, with 15 bases between the two germline ends. The CDR3 region has the DNA TGTGCCAGCAGTCGTCCCCTTTGGGGTTACAATGAGCAGTTCTTC. Its protein is CASSRPLWGYNEQFF.

J is TRBJ2-1 and V is TRBV6-6; 13 nucleotides align to TRBD2. There are 15 residues in the CDR3. The ends lost 6 bases at V and 6 bases at J; junction bases unmatched: 5. CDR1 and CDR2 (germline): MNHNY, SVGAGI (reference sequence). CDR3 region: CASRTSGGPSNEQFF. In DNA, the CDR3 is TGTGCCAGCAGGACTAGCGGGGGGCCTTCCAATGAGCAGTTCTTC.

The chain links TRBV12-3 or TRBV12-4 to TRBJ2-5; no reliable D call. The V end was cut by 0 bases, the J end by 7 bases, with 12 bases between. This CDR3 is built from 14 residues. CDR3: CASSLASPSGTQYF. CDR3 nucleotides: TGTGCCAGCAGTTTAGCGTCACCTTCAGGGACCCAGTACTTC.

The chain links TRBV28 to TRBJ1-6; D is unresolved. The CDR3 spans 14 residues. Germline CDR1 is MDHEN and CDR2 is SYDVKM. V gave up 6 bases and J gave up 5 bases, with 11 bases separating them. CDR3 region: CASSSRTDNSPLHF. In DNA, the CDR3 is TGTGCCAGCAGCTCCAGGACCGATAATTCACCCCTCCACTTT. Full variable domain (missing parts from reference TRBV28 and TRBJ1-6): DVKVTQSSRYLVKRTGEKVFLECVQDMDHENMFWYRQDPGLGLRLIYFSYDVKMKEKGDIPEGYSVSREKKERFSLILESASTNQTSMYLCASSSRTDNSPLHFGNGTRLTVT.

This clonotype appeared many times. This chain links TRBV7-9 with TRBJ2-7, with D possibly matching TRBD2 (6 bases). The CDR3 covers 15 residues. In germline, CDR1 is SEHNR, CDR2 FQNEAQ (reference sequence). Trimming shortened V by 5 bases and J by 3 bases, and 17 bases separated the two germline ends. The CDR3 region is CASSPRGGTNYEQYF. CDR3 bases: TGTGCCAGCAGCCCCCGGGGCGGGACCAACTACGAGCAGTACTTC.

As for this clonotype: This may be a read error, as it is one base from a much larger clone. The genes are TRBV3-1 and TRBJ2-1, with 8 bases identical to TRBD2. The DNA end lines up better with TRBJ2-7; the J call may be wrong. CDR1 and CDR2 (germline): LGHDT, YNNKEL (reference sequence). The CDR3 is 17 residues long. CDR3 sequence: CASSQETSEIALNEQYF. Here the CDR3 DNA reads TGTGCCAGCAGCCAAGAGACTAGCGAAATAGCGCTCAATGAGCAGTACTTC.

The J gene is TRBJ2-1, the V gene TRBV9; 15 bases match TRBD2. The CDR3 extends over 17 amino acids. Looked up from germline, CDR1 is SGDLS and CDR2 is YYNGEE. V lost 3 bases to trimming and J lost 3 bases; unmatched junction nucleotides: 4. The CDR3 loop reads CASSGGTSGGIYNEQFF. As DNA, the CDR3 is TGTGCCAGCAGCGGTGGGACTAGCGGGGGGATCTACAATGAGCAGTTCTTC.

On this clonotype itself: A much larger clone differs by one base, so this may be a read error. The chain joins TRBV7-2 to TRBJ1-2, with a possible D match to TRBD1 (5 bases). The germline CDR1 and CDR2 sequences are SGHTA and FQGNSA. The CDR3 extends over 14 amino acids. This CDR3 reads CANSEGVRNYGYTF. The CDR3 nucleotides are TGTGCCAACAGCGAAGGGGTTCGGAACTATGGCTACACCTTC.

A word on this clonotype: One end of the junction is discordant with germline, which a read error may explain. This chain links TRBV29-1 with TRBJ1-5; D is perhaps TRBD1 (5 bases). The CDR3 runs 14 residues. Germline CDR1 SQVTM, CDR2 ANQGSEA. The CDR3 DNA is TGCAGCCCCGGGGACGTCGGAAGCAATCGGCCCCAGCATTTT. It codes for CSPGDVGSNRPQHF.

This clonotype was found a few times. V is TRBV10-3 and J is TRBJ1-2; D is ambiguous. Germline values: CDR1 ENHRY, CDR2 SYGVKD. The CDR3 spans 14 residues. Trimming removed 2 bases at V and 7 bases at J, with 14 bases between. This CDR3 is CAISEAAYPAGYTF. The CDR3 DNA follows: TGTGCCATCAGTGAGGCAGCCTACCCGGCTGGCTACACCTTC.

This clonotype was seen only a few times. The chain links TRBV10-3 to TRBJ2-5; 7 bases map to TRBD2. Germline V gene lookup returns CDR1 ENHRY and CDR2 SYGVKD. Trimming took 3 bases from V and 0 from J; bases not matched to a gene: 7. The CDR3 loop spans 16 amino acids. The CDR3 nucleotides read TGTGCCATCAGTGACCCCCGGGACTACTACCAAGAGACCCAGTACTTC. This gives the protein CAISDPRDYYQETQYF.

This clonotype came up once. The CDR3 reads CASRLAGDYTDTQYF. CDR3 in DNA: TGTGCCAGCAGGCTAGCGGGGGATTACACAGATACGCAGTATTTT. The chain uses TRBV6-2 or TRBV6-3 and TRBJ2-3; 10 positions match TRBD2. The CDR3 runs 15 residues. The trim removed 6 bases at V and 2 bases at J, leaving 5 bases unmatched. Germline CDR1 MNHEY, CDR2 SVGEGT.

V gene TRBV20-1 combines with J gene TRBJ1-2, with D hard to call. The germline CDR1 and CDR2 sequences are DFQATT and SNEGSKA (reference sequence). CDR3 length: 14 residues. Deletions cut 0 bases from V and 8 bases from J, with 16 bases between. CDR3 residues: CSARDTDRQWGYTF. As DNA, the CDR3 is TGCAGTGCTAGAGATACGGACCGGCAGTGGGGCTACACCTTC.